The clone carrying this T cell receptor (beta chain) was observed many times. Its antigen is not known. These data originate in a study of CD8 T cells in ankylosing spondylitis. General study results and limits: Ankylosing spondylitis blood seemed to carry a telltale TCR beta motif made of eight highly homologous variants. Researchers report that disease-linked clones proved CD8+ and relatively rare in peripheral blood. From matched ankylosing spondylitis synovial fluid, disease-linked clones were reportedly recovered at significantly enriched levels. Previous work reported some of these motif variants in the synovial fluid and blood of reactive arthritis.

Researchers built TCR beta libraries using quantitative 5'-RACE with molecular barcodes. MiXCR was run by TCRdb on the 5' RACE reads, yielding one entry per CDR3 protein. Of 200,000 to 250,000 distinct CDR3 sequences listed, around 17% are singletons. J lost 0 bases, V lost 8 bases, and 8 bases had no gene match. The CDR3 sequence is 17 residues long. Per germline, CDR1 MGHRA and CDR2 YSYEKL. The chain uses TRBV4-1 and TRBJ2-2; TRBD2 agrees at 11 bases. This receptor was taken from a male donor with ankylosing spondylitis. What was sequenced was blood, either unsorted or a sorted T cell fraction (not recorded which). The CDR3: CASRKVAGGPNTGELFF. CDR3 DNA sequence: TGCGCCAGCCGCAAGGTAGCGGGAGGGCCGAACACCGGGGAGCTGTTTTTT.